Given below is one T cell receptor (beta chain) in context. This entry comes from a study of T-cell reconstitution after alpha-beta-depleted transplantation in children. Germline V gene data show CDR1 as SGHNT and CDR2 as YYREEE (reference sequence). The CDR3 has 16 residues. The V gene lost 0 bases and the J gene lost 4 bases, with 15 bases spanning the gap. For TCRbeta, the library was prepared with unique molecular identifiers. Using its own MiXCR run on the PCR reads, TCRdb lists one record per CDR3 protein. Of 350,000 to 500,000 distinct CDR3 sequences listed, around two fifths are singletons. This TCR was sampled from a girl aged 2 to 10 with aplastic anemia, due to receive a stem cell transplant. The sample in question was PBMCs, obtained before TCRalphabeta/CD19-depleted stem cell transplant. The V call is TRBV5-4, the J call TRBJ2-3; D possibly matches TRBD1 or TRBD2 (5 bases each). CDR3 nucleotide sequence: TGTGCCAGCAGCTTGGCGTGGGGGAGAAGCGCAGATACGCAGTATTTT. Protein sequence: CASSLAWGRSADTQYF.